What follows are 25 T cell receptor beta chains derived from one specimen sequenced in a study of tumor-infiltrating lymphocytes in primary liver carcinoma. Unsorted bulk tissue (about 18-30 mg) underwent RNA and DNA co-extraction. Synthesis of TCR beta cDNA was carried out from approximately 0.55 ug total RNA with a constant-region primer. TCR beta libraries came from three nested multiplex PCR rounds using slightly modified ARM-PCR. The first two PCR rounds used TRBV1-TRBV30 forward primers with a C-beta reverse primer, 9 to 10 cycles each. TCRdb passed the multiplex PCR reads through MiXCR, listing each CDR3 protein once. The sample gives about 190,000 distinct CDR3 sequences, about 85% of which show up once; around 18% is in the top ten. The specimen sequenced was tumor tissue from primary liver carcinoma. The receptors originated from a man aged 35-49 years with primary liver carcinoma and hepatitis B virus infection.

As concerns this clonotype: The junction departs from the called germline gene at one end, perhaps through a read error. The chain recombines TRBV12-3 or TRBV12-4 with TRBJ2-5; 8 nucleotides match TRBD1. The CDR3 loop spans 15 amino acids. This CDR3 reads CVSSRQGAGRESQYF. The CDR3 DNA sequence: TGTGTCAGCAGCCGGCAGGGGGCGGGTCGAGAGTCCCAGTACTTC.

This clonotype was counted once. The CDR3 protein is CASSKGGVQGRGYTF. The CDR3 coding sequence is TGTGCCAGCAGTAAGGGGGGAGTCCAGGGCCGTGGCTACACCTTC. The chain joins TRBV6-1 to TRBJ1-2; possible D gene TRBD1, 6 bases. CDR3 length equals 15 residues. V shed 5 bases and J shed 7 bases, with 20 bases lying between them. CDR1 and CDR2 from the germline V gene are MNHNS and SASEGT.

This clonotype is a singleton in its sample. The junction departs from the called germline gene at one end, perhaps through a read error. This chain links TRBV6-2 or TRBV6-3 with TRBJ2-7; D assignment may be TRBD1 or TRBD2 (5 bases each). The CDR3 consists of 17 residues. Germline CDR1 is MNHEY and CDR2 is SVGEGT. CDR3 bases: TGTGCCAGCTGTTACTCCGACTTGGGACGACGATCCTACGAGCAATACTTC. Residues: CASCYSDLGRRSYEQYF.

This clonotype appeared many times. The gene calls are TRBV20-1 and TRBJ2-5; 12 nucleotides match TRBD2. The CDR3 loop spans 14 amino acids. From germline, CDR1 is DFQATT and CDR2 SNEGSKA (reference sequence). J lost 5 bases, V lost 6 bases, and 7 bases had no gene match. CDR3 residues: CSALLAGGWETQYF. The CDR3, as DNA: TGCAGTGCGTTACTAGCGGGAGGTTGGGAGACCCAGTACTTC.

Note on this clonotype: At one end the junction does not follow the germline gene, possibly because of a read error. The chain couples TRBV6-5 to TRBJ2-5; D possibly uses TRBD1 or TRBD2 (6 bases each). This CDR3 comprises 13 residues. Germline CDR1 reads MNHEY; CDR2 reads SVGAGI. The CDR3 spells CAGSYPGAEIQYF. CDR3 sequence (DNA): TGTGCCGGCAGTTACCCGGGGGCGGAGATCCAGTACTTC.

The rearrangement links TRBV20-1 to TRBJ2-5; 8 nucleotides agree with TRBD2. The CDR3 spans 16 residues. Germline values: CDR1 DFQATT, CDR2 SNEGSKA (reference sequence). The junction had 10 bases not matched to a gene; V was cut back by 2 bases and J by 2 bases. This CDR3 reads CSARFGLAGNQETQYF. The DNA for the CDR3 is TGCAGTGCTAGATTCGGCCTAGCGGGTAATCAAGAGACCCAGTACTTC.

Points on this clonotype: The germline gene is not matched at one end of the junction; a read error may be the cause. The chain links TRBV11-2 to TRBJ2-7; D perhaps matches TRBD2 (5 bases). CDR1 and CDR2 (germline): SGHAT, FQNNGV. This CDR3 is 15 amino acids long. CDR3 sequence (DNA): TGTGCCAGCGGCTTACGGTGGACCGGGGAAAACGAGCAGTACTTC. This encodes CASGLRWTGENEQYF.

Comment on this clonotype: A read error may account for a junction end that differs from germline. The chain employs TRBV6-5 and TRBJ2-7; 8 nucleotides agree with TRBD1. Germline lookup yields CDR1 MNHEY and CDR2 SVGAGI. The CDR3 consists of 14 residues. The CDR3 region is CTSSYVTGVYEQYF. The CDR3 nucleotides read TGTACCAGCAGTTACGTGACAGGGGTATACGAGCAGTACTTC.

About this clonotype: Germline and junction disagree at one end, which may indicate a read error. The rearrangement joins TRBV28 to TRBJ2-7; D gene uncertain. Germline assignment: CDR1 MDHEN and CDR2 SYDVKM. The CDR3 is 14 amino acids. The CDR3, as DNA: TGTGCCCGCAGTCCCCTGGCGGACCAGAGAGTTGAGTACTTC. Its translation: CARSPLADQRVEYF.

This clonotype was recorded only once. Since no conserved phenylalanine or tryptophan closes the CDR3, a read error is the likely cause. The rearrangement uses TRBV29-1 and TRBJ2-7; possible D gene TRBD2, 6 bases. The length of the CDR3 is 14 residues. In germline, CDR1 is SQVTM, CDR2 ANQGSEA. CDR3 in amino acids: CSVALWDCSYEQYC. CDR3 DNA: TGCAGCGTCGCCCTTTGGGACTGCTCCTATGAGCAGTACTGC.

The chain combines TRBV7-8 with TRBJ2-7; 7 bases agree with TRBD2. Germline-derived CDR1 and CDR2 are SGHVS and FQNEAQ. The CDR3 spans 15 residues. Trimming at V came to 8 bases and at J to 10 bases, leaving 20 bases not matched to a gene. In nucleotides, the CDR3 is TGTGCCAGCTGCGTGATCGCGGGGAGCCGGGGGGAACAGTACTTC. Protein: CASCVIAGSRGEQYF.

For this clonotype: This CDR3 fails to terminate in the conserved phenylalanine or tryptophan, so it likely reflects a read error. The DNA is left out, because the CDR3 cannot be placed on it with certainty; the CDR3 is given as TCRdb lists it. The genes are TRBV11-3 and TRBJ2-3; TRBD2 was called by the table and not checked on the DNA. Germline V gene lookup returns CDR1 SGHNT and CDR2 YENEEA. The CDR3 is 15 residues long, counting both termini. The CDR3 reads CASSFSGRRTDTHYL.

A note on this clonotype: The junction departs from the called germline gene at one end, perhaps through a read error. V gene TRBV4-2 combines with J gene TRBJ2-1, with TRBD1 matching over 10 bases. This CDR3 region has 16 residues. Per the germline V gene, CDR1 is LGHNA and CDR2 is YNFKEQ. The CDR3 nucleotides read TGTGTCAGCAGTCACGCCGGGGGACAGGGGAACAATGAGCAGCTCTTC. This codes for CVSSHAGGQGNNEQLF.

This clonotype was detected only a few times. The chain is built from TRBV18 and TRBJ2-7; D might be TRBD1 (6 bases). The germline gives CDR1 KGHSH, CDR2 LQKENI. The CDR3 contains 12 residues. The V gene lost 4 bases and the J gene lost 6 bases, with 10 bases spanning the gap. DNA of the CDR3: TGTGCCAGCTCACAAACAGGGTTCGAGCAGTACTTC. It encodes CASSQTGFEQYF.

With respect to this clonotype: Relative to the germline gene, one junction end is altered; a read error may explain this. V is TRBV6-1 and J is TRBJ2-1; 7 nucleotides align to TRBD1. Germline CDR1 and CDR2: MNHNS and SASEGT. This CDR3 has 14 amino acids. CDR3 nucleotide sequence: TGCGCCAGCAGTAGGACAGGAACTGACAGTGAGCAATTCTTC. This translates into CASSRTGTDSEQFF.

This clonotype occurred many times. This chain joins TRBV6-2 or TRBV6-3 and TRBJ2-7; 8 nucleotides line up with TRBD2. Trimming at V came to 6 bases and at J to 3 bases, leaving 4 bases not matched to a gene. Germline assignment: CDR1 MNHEY and CDR2 SVGEGT. The CDR3 length is 13 residues. The CDR3 region is CASRGSGNYEQYF. CDR3 bases: TGTGCCAGCAGAGGTAGCGGGAACTACGAGCAGTACTTC.

The chain links TRBV7-2 to TRBJ2-1; 16 bases align to TRBD2. This CDR3 region has 19 residues. The germline gives CDR1 SGHTA, CDR2 FQGNSA. The V and J ends lost 4 bases and 7 bases, in that order; junction bases with no gene match: 13. CDR3 sequence (DNA): TGTGCCAGCAGCTCCCGTCCGGGACTAGCGGGAGGGGCGAGGAATGAGCAGTTCTTC. It codes for CASSSRPGLAGGARNEQFF.

V gene TRBV5-1 combines with J gene TRBJ2-3, with unresolved D. Trimming removed 6 bases from V and 5 bases from J, with 7 bases in between. Germline-derived CDR1 and CDR2 are SGHRS and YFSETQ. This CDR3 region has 11 residues. The CDR3 reads CASKLGDTQYF. CDR3 nucleotide sequence: TGCGCCAGCAAACTGGGAGATACGCAGTATTTT.

Concerning this clonotype itself: The CDR3 end shows no conserved phenylalanine or tryptophan, and so a read error is likely. The rearrangement uses TRBV6-5 and TRBJ1-2; TRBD1 might be the D (5 bases). V lost 10 bases and J 8 bases, leaving 17 bases between the germline ends. From germline, CDR1 is MNHEY and CDR2 SVGAGI. The CDR3 totals 12 residues. CDR3 nucleotide sequence: TGTGCCACCACACCAGGGTTTCGGGGCTACACCTTA. Protein product: CATTPGFRGYTL.

For this clonotype: The conserved final phenylalanine or tryptophan is absent from the CDR3, which likely points to a read error. This rearrangement joins TRBV12-5 to TRBJ2-3, with 8 bases that match TRBD2. Germline V gene data show CDR1 as LGHNT and CDR2 as FRNRAP. This CDR3 region has 14 residues. The CDR3 spells CASSPGTRPDRQYL. In nucleotides, the CDR3 is TGTGCCAGTAGTCCCGGGACTAGGCCAGATAGGCAGTATCTT.

The genes are TRBV4-1 and TRBJ2-7, with a tentative D call TRBD2 (5 bases). The CDR3 loop spans 17 amino acids. Trimming left V 3 bases short and J 4 bases short, with 22 bases between. In germline, CDR1 is MGHRA, CDR2 YSYEKL. CDR3 sequence (DNA): TGCGCCAGCAGCCAGACTGCTGGGAGAGGGTCGTGGTACGAGCAGTACTTC. This sequence encodes CASSQTAGRGSWYEQYF.

The chain recombines TRBV29-1 with TRBJ1-3; 7 bases are a match to TRBD1. Germline CDR1 and CDR2: SQVTM and ANQGSEA. The CDR3 runs to 12 residues. Germline trimming cut 8 bases from V and 4 bases from J; bases unmatched to any gene: 5. The CDR3 loop is CSSEQGGNTIYF. CDR3 DNA sequence: TGCAGCTCCGAACAGGGGGGAAACACCATATATTTT.

The J gene is TRBJ2-3, the V gene TRBV7-9; the D is unclear. The V gene's germline CDR1 is SEHNR and CDR2 FQNEAQ (reference sequence). This CDR3 is built from 17 residues. The ends were cut back, 3 bases at V and 1 base at J, with 17 bases in the middle. The CDR3, as DNA: TGTGCCAGCAGCTTCGCTCCCACTATCGGTCGCACAGATACGCAGTATTTT. The encoded protein is CASSFAPTIGRTDTQYF.

Note on this clonotype: A much larger clone lies a single base off, so this may be a read error. This rearrangement joins TRBV11-2 to TRBJ2-4, with unresolved D. CDR1 is SGHAT and CDR2 is FQNNGV in the germline V gene. This CDR3 region has 14 residues. As DNA, the CDR3 is TGTGCCGGCAGCTTAGAACGCTACAAAAACATTCAGTACTTC. This sequence encodes CAGSLERYKNIQYF.

On this clonotype itself: The junction departs from the called germline gene at one end, perhaps through a read error. The genes are TRBV7-8 and TRBJ2-6; weak D call: TRBD2 (7 bases). In germline, CDR1 is SGHVS, CDR2 FQNEAQ. The CDR3 covers 17 residues. The CDR3 DNA is TGTGCCAGCATCTTAGATGGGAGGGGGGCTGGGGCCAACGTCCTGACTTTC. Translating gives CASILDGRGAGANVLTF.